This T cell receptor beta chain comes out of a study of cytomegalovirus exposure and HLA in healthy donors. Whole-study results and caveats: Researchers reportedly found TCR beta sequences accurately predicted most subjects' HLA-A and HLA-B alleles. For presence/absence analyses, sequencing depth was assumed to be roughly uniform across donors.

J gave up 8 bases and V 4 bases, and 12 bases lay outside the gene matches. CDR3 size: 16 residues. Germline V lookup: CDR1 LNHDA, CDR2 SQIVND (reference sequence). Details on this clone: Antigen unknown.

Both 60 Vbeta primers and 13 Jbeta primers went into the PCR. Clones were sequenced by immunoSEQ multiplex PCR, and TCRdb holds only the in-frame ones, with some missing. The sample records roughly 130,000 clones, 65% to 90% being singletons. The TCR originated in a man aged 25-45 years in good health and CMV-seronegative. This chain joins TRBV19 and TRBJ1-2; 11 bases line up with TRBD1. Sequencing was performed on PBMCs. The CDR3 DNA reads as TGTGCCAGTAGTACTAGGGCGGACAGGGGGCGAATCGGCTACACCTTC. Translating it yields CASSTRADRGRIGYTF.